Sequencing of this T cell receptor beta chain was carried out in a study of blood T cell repertoires in COVID-19. This CDR3 has 17 residues. V was pared by 10 bases and J by 2 bases, with 13 bases of the junction left unmatched. The V gene's germline CDR1 is MNHEY and CDR2 SMNVEV (reference sequence). Source study methods: Reference gene primer amplification gave nucleated cell count estimates. The table came from immunoSEQ multiplex PCR; TCRdb's copy has only in-frame clones and leaves some out. The V and J calls and the clone size are those of that table, but D and trimming were determined from the DNA. The sample gives 100,000 to 150,000 clones, about 85% of which show up once; 12% is in the top ten.

The source material was peripheral blood. This clonotype originated in a man in his 60s with acute or convalescent COVID-19. The rearrangement uses TRBV27 and TRBJ2-6; TRBD1 matches 8 bases. CDR3 in amino acids: CATSPQGALPGANVLTF. The CDR3 DNA reads TGTGCCACCTCCCCCCAGGGGGCGCTCCCTGGGGCCAACGTCCTGACTTTC.